Described below is a single T cell receptor (beta chain) sequence and its context. These data originate in a study of shared clonotypes between healthy human individuals. Naive CD8 isolation took CD45RO-negative cells positively selected for CCR7 and excluded terminally differentiated effector memory CD45RA+ cells. This CDR3 contains 12 residues. V lost 6 bases to trimming and J lost 4 bases, with 7 bases between them. Germline CDR1 reads MNHNY; CDR2 reads SVGAGI (reference sequence). A deep-level run was used for the assay. The assay was immunoSEQ multiplex PCR, and TCRdb's table has in-frame clones only and misses some. The sample has approximately 1.9 million clones, around 93% seen once; the top ten hold approximately 1.6%.

The sample consisted of naive CD8+ T cells from PBMCs. V is TRBV6-6 and J is TRBJ2-1; D unclear. This receptor was identified in a man aged 18 to 30 in good health. Some clones in this sample may be carry-over from other donors' samples. CDR3 nucleotide sequence: TGTGCCAGCAGAGTCGGATACAATGAGCAGTTCTTC. Its translation: CASRVGYNEQFF.